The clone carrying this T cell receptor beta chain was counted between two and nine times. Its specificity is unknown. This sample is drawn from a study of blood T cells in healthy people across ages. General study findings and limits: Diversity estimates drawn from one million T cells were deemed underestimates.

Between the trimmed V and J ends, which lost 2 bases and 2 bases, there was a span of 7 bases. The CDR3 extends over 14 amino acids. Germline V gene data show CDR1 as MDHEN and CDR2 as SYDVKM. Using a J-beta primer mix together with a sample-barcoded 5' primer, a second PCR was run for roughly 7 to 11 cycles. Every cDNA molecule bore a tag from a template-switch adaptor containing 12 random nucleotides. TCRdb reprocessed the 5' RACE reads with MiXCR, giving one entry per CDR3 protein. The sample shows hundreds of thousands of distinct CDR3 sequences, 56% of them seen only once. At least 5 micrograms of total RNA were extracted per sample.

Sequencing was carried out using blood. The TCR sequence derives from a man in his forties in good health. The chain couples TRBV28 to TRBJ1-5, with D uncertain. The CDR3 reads CASSLRTRNQPQHF. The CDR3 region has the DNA TGTGCCAGCAGTTTAAGAACACGCAATCAGCCCCAGCATTTT. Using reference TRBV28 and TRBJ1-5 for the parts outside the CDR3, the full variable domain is DVKVTQSSRYLVKRTGEKVFLECVQDMDHENMFWYRQDPGLGLRLIYFSYDVKMKEKGDIPEGYSVSREKKERFSLILESASTNQTSMYLCASSLRTRNQPQHFGDGTRLSIL.